These 7 T cell receptor beta chains were sequenced from one sample in a study of blood T cell repertoires in COVID-19. Some clones are missing from TCRdb's copy, which holds only in-frame ones; the method was immunoSEQ multiplex PCR. The data hold 55,000 to 80,000 clones, with approximately 82% observed a single time. The sequencing input was peripheral blood. All receptors come from a human donor in a cohort sampled during active COVID-19.

The rearrangement joins TRBV6-5 to TRBJ1-2, with a tentative D call TRBD1 (5 bases). Germline CDR1 reads MNHEY; CDR2 reads SVGAGI. Trimming took off 7 bases at V and 5 bases at J, with 14 bases between the two ends. The CDR3 length is 13 residues. The CDR3 DNA reads TGTGCCAGCACAGTGGGGGGTGGATATGGCTACACCTTC. Protein sequence: CASTVGGGYGYTF.

This sequence joins TRBV6-5 and TRBJ2-1, with 7 bases that match TRBD2. This CDR3 has 15 residues. J gave up 4 bases and V 6 bases, and 9 bases lay outside the gene matches. The germline gives CDR1 MNHEY, CDR2 SVGAGI. CDR3 sequence reads: CASREGAGTYNEQFF. The CDR3 DNA reads TGTGCCAGCAGGGAGGGAGCGGGGACTTACAATGAGCAGTTCTTC.

This clone was recorded only once. The chain recombines TRBV18 with TRBJ2-7, with D possibly TRBD1 on 6 matching bases. In germline, CDR1 is KGHSH, CDR2 LQKENI. This CDR3 is 14 amino acids long. The V end lost 2 bases, the J end lost 7 bases, and 15 bases lay between the germline ends. The CDR3 nucleotides read TGTGCCAGCTCACCAACGCAGGACAGTGGGGAGCAGTACTTC. This sequence encodes CASSPTQDSGEQYF.

This chain links TRBV27 with TRBJ2-3; maybe TRBD2 (6 bases). This CDR3 comprises 16 residues. Germline V gene data show CDR1 as MNHEY and CDR2 as SMNVEV (reference sequence). Deletions cut 5 bases from V and 6 bases from J, with 21 bases between. The CDR3 DNA sequence: TGTGCCAGCAGTCCGTTCCTAGGGAGGAGGGTCGATACGCAGTATTTT. Its protein is CASSPFLGRRVDTQYF.

The chain joins TRBV6-1 to TRBJ2-7; TRBD1 might be the D (6 bases). The V end lost 4 bases, the J end lost 5 bases, and 15 bases lay between the germline ends. CDR1 MNHNS and CDR2 SASEGT come from the germline V gene. This CDR3 is built from 14 residues. The CDR3 protein is CASSAAGVWDEQYF. The CDR3 coding sequence is TGTGCCAGCAGTGCAGCAGGGGTTTGGGACGAGCAGTACTTC.

The chain carries TRBV24-1 and TRBJ2-2, with TRBD2 identical over 7 bases. Trimming at V came to 3 bases and at J to 1 base, leaving 7 bases not matched to a gene. Germline V CDR1 and CDR2: KGHDR, SFDVKD. The CDR3 sequence is 17 residues long. CDR3 nucleotide sequence: TGTGCCACCAGTGATCCGACTAGCAATTGGAACACCGGGGAGCTGTTTTTT. This translates into CATSDPTSNWNTGELFF.

The CDR3 DNA follows: TGTGCCAGCAGCTTAGGTGGGACTAGACAAGAGACCCAGTACTTC. It yields the protein CASSLGGTRQETQYF. The chain uses TRBV11-2 and TRBJ2-5; 8 nucleotides match TRBD2. The ends lost 1 base at V and 2 bases at J; junction bases unmatched: 3. The CDR3 has 15 residues. Germline V gene sequence: CDR1 SGHAT, CDR2 FQNNGV. Full variable domain (outside the CDR3, taken from reference TRBV11-2 and TRBJ2-5): EAGVAQSPRYKIIEKRQSVAFWCNPISGHATLYWYQQILGQGPKLLIQFQNNGVVDDSQLPKDRFSAERLKGVDSTLKIQPAKLEDSAVYLCASSLGGTRQETQYFGPGTRLLVL.